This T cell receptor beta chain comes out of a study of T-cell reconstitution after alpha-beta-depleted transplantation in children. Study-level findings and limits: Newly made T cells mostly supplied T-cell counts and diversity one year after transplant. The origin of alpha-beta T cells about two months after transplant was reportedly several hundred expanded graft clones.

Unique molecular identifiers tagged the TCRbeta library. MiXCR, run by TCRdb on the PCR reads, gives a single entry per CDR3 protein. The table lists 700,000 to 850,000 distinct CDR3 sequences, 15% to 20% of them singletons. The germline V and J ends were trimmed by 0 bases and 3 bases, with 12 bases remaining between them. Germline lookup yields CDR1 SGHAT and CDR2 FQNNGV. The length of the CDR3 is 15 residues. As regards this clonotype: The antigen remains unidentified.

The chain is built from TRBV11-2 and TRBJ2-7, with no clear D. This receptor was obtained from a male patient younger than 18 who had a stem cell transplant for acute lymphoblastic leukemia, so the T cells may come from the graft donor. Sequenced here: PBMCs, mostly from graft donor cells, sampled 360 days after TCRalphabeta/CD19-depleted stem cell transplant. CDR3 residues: CASSLEVPGNYEQYF. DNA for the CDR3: TGTGCCAGCAGCTTAGAGGTTCCCGGTAACTACGAGCAGTACTTC.